The 3 T cell receptor beta chains in this list originate from one sample, sequenced in a study of Graves' ophthalmopathy and Graves' hyperthyroidism (dated by TCRdb to the late 2010s). TCRdb names Illumina HiSeq 2000 as the instrument used. For repertoire sequencing, TCR beta CDR3 regions were amplified from RNA transcripts. A first-round RT-PCR used HTBI primers with the Qiagen OneStep RT-PCR kit, followed by a second-round multiplex PCR, size selection and purification. In-frame beta chains were kept once TCRdb had trimmed the public reads at Q25 with fastp and called clones with MiXCR. Rows matching on CDR3 protein sequence are summarized as one entry with the most common DNA and genes. The sample table shows some 400,000 distinct CDR3 sequences, and approximately 20% are seen once. The ten largest clones add up to around 1.5% of the sample. The sample comprised peripheral blood. The origin of the receptors is a young woman with Graves' ophthalmopathy. Donor details come from another sample of the same person, matched by shared clones.

There are many counts of this clonotype. The chain uses TRBV6-1 and TRBJ2-5; 8 bases align to TRBD1. V dropped 5 bases and J dropped 5; count of bases not matched to a gene: 10. Per the germline V gene, CDR1 is MNHNS and CDR2 is SASEGT. This CDR3 is built from 15 residues. CDR3: CASSPLAGGYETQYF. CDR3 nucleotide sequence: TGTGCCAGCAGTCCCCTGGCAGGGGGCTATGAGACCCAGTACTTC.

The chain recombines TRBV6-5 with TRBJ1-5, with 9 bases fitting TRBD1. CDR1 is MNHEY, CDR2 SVGAGI, per germline. The CDR3 is 16 residues long. V lost 4 bases, J lost 7 bases, and 11 bases stayed unmatched. CDR3 nucleotide sequence: TGTGCCAGCAGTTCCCGGGGACAGGGCGTGTACCAGCCCCAGCATTTT. Translating gives CASSSRGQGVYQPQHF.

This clonotype was counted ten times or more. The chain joins TRBV6-5 to TRBJ2-2, with TRBD2 as a possible D gene (5 bases). With 0 bases removed from V and 6 bases from J, the gap between germline ends came to 8 bases. Germline V gene data show CDR1 as MNHEY and CDR2 as SVGAGI. This CDR3 spans 14 amino acids. For the CDR3, the DNA is TGTGCCAGCAGTTACTCGTGGGAGCCCGGGGAGCTGTTTTTT. Protein: CASSYSWEPGELFF.